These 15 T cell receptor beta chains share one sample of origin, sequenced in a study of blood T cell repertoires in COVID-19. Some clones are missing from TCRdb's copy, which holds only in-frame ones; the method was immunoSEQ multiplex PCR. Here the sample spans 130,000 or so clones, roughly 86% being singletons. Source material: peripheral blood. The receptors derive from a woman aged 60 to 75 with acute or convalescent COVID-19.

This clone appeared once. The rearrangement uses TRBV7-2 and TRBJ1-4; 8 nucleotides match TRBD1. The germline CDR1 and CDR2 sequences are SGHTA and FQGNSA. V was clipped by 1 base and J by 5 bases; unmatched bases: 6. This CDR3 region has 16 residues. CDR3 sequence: CASSLDGQGLNEKLFF. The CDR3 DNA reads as TGTGCCAGCAGCTTAGACGGACAGGGACTAAATGAAAAACTGTTTTTT.

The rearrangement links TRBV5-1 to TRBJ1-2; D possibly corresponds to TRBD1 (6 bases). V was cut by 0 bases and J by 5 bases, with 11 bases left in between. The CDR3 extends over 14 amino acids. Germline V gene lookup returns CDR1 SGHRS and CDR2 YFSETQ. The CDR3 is CASSLAGQSYGYTF. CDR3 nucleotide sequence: TGCGCCAGCAGCTTGGCCGGACAGTCGTATGGCTACACCTTC.

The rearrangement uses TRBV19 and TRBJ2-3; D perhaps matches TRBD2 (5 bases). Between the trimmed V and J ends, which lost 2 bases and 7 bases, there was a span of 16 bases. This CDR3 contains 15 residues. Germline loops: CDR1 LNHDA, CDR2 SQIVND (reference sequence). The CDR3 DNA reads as TGTGCCAGTAGTATAACGGGGTCTGGGCGGAATACGCAGTATTTT. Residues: CASSITGSGRNTQYF.

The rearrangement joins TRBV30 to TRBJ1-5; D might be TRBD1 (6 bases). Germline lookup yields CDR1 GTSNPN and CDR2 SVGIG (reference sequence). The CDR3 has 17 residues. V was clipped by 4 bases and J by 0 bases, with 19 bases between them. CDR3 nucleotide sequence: TGTGCCTGGACCCACGGGTCAGGGGCCTATAGCAATCAGCCCCAGCATTTT. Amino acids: CAWTHGSGAYSNQPQHF.

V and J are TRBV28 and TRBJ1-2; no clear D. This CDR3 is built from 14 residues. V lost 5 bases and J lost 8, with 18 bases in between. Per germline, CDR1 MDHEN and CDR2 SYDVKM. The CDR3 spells CASSTLMAAGGYTF. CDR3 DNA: TGTGCCAGCAGTACGTTGATGGCAGCGGGCGGCTACACCTTC.

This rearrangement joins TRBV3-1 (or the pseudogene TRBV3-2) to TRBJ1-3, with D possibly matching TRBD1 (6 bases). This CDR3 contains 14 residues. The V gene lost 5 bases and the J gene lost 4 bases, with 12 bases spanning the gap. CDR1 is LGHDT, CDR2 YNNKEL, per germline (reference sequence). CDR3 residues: CASSNSGVGNTIYF. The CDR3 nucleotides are TGTGCCAGCAGCAATTCAGGGGTCGGAAACACCATATATTTT.

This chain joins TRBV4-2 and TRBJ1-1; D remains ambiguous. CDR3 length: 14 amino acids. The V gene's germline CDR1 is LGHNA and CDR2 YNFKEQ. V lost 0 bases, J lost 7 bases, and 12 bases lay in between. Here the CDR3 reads CASSQDNRDYEAFF. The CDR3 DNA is TGTGCCAGCAGCCAAGACAACCGGGATTATGAAGCTTTCTTT.

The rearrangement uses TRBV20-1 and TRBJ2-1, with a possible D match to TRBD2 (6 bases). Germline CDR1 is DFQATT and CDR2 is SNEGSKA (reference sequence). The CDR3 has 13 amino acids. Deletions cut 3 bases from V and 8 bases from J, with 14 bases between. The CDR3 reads CSASKGWGDEQFF. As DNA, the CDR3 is TGCAGTGCTAGTAAGGGGTGGGGGGATGAGCAGTTCTTC.

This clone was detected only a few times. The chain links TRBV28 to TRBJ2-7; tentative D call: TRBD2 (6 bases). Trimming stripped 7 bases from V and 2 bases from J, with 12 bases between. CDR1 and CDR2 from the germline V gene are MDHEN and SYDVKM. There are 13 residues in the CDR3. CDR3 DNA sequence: TGTGCCAGCAAGTTGCGGGGCCCCTACGAGCAGTACTTC. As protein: CASKLRGPYEQYF.

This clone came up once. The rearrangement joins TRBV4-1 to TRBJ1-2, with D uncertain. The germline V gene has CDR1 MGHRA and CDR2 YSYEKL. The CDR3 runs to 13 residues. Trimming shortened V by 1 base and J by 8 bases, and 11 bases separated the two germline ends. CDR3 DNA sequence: TGCGCCAGCAGCCAAGGCGGGCCTCCAGGCTACACCTTC. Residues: CASSQGGPPGYTF.

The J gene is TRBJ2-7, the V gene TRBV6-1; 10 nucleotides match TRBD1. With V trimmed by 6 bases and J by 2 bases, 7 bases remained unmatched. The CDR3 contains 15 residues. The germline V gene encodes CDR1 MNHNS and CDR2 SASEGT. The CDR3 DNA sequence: TGTGCCAGCAGGTCGGGGACAGGGGCTACCTACGAGCAGTACTTC. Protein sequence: CASRSGTGATYEQYF.

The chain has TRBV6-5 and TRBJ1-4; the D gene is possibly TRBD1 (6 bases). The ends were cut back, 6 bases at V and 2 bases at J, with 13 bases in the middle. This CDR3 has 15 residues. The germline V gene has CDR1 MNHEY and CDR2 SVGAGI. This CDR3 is CASRQTGMTNEKLFF. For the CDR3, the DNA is TGTGCCAGCAGACAAACAGGGATGACTAATGAAAAACTGTTTTTT.

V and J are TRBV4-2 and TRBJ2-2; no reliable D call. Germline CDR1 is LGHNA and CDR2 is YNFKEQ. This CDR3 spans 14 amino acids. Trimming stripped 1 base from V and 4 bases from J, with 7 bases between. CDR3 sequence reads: CASSQGQRTGELFF. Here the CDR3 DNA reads TGTGCCAGCAGCCAAGGCCAGCGCACCGGGGAGCTGTTTTTT.

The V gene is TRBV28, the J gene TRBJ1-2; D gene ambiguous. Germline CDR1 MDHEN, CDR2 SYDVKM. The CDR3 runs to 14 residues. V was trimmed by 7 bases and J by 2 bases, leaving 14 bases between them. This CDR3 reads CASISGGPNYGYTF. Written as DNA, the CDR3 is TGTGCCAGCATATCGGGCGGGCCGAACTATGGCTACACCTTC.

The CDR3 sequence: CASSRLAGATDTQYF. The CDR3 DNA reads as TGTGCCAGCAGCAGATTAGCGGGGGCCACAGATACGCAGTATTTT. The chain employs TRBV5-6 and TRBJ2-3; 9 bases align to TRBD2. This CDR3 has 15 amino acids. Germline CDR1 and CDR2: SGHDT and YYEEEE. The trim removed 4 bases at V and 2 bases at J, leaving 5 bases unmatched.